Shown below are 28 T cell receptor beta chains from a single sample sequenced in a study of blood T cell repertoires in COVID-19. Data came from immunoSEQ multiplex PCR; TCRdb stores just in-frame clones and leaves some out. This table holds some 270,000 clones, 80% to 85% found once. Material for sequencing was PBMCs or T cells enriched from blood (not recorded which). These receptors were collected from a man between 50 and 59 years old who had recovered from COVID-19.

The V call is TRBV6-5, the J call TRBJ1-2; 11 bases are shared with TRBD1. This CDR3 contains 14 residues. Germline CDR1 is MNHEY and CDR2 is SVGAGI. The ends lost 8 bases at V and 4 bases at J; junction bases unmatched: 6. The CDR3 region is CASYRDRGFYGYTF. The DNA of the CDR3 is TGTGCCAGCTACCGGGACAGGGGGTTCTATGGCTACACCTTC.

The gene calls are TRBV10-1 and TRBJ2-7; D is perhaps TRBD1 (5 bases). CDR3 length: 14 residues. Germline CDR1 WNHNN, CDR2 SYGVQD (reference sequence). V lost 1 base and J 6 bases, leaving 13 bases between the germline ends. The CDR3: CASSEWPKRGEQYF. DNA for the CDR3: TGCGCCAGCAGTGAGTGGCCGAAAAGGGGCGAGCAGTACTTC.

The V and J genes are TRBV7-9 and TRBJ1-1, with D unresolved. Trimming took off 2 bases at V and 4 bases at J, with 11 bases between the two ends. This CDR3 contains 14 residues. CDR1 and CDR2 from the germline V gene are SEHNR and FQNEAQ (reference sequence). The CDR3 nucleotides are TGTGCCAGCAGCTTACAGCCCTCGGGCACTGAAGCTTTCTTT. It yields the protein CASSLQPSGTEAFF.

This clone was seen only once. V and J are TRBV4-1 and TRBJ2-2, with a tentative D call TRBD2 (5 bases). The V gene lost 0 bases and the J gene lost 4 bases, with 12 bases spanning the gap. This CDR3 is built from 16 residues. The germline gives CDR1 MGHRA, CDR2 YSYEKL. CDR3 sequence: CASSQDGLAVTGELFF. In DNA form, the CDR3 reads TGCGCCAGCAGCCAAGATGGGCTAGCAGTCACCGGGGAGCTGTTTTTT.

This clone was seen once. The chain carries TRBV28 and TRBJ2-1; TRBD2 is a possible D gene (5 bases). Germline-derived CDR1 and CDR2 are MDHEN and SYDVKM. V lost 8 bases, J lost 3 bases, and 23 bases lay in between. There are 17 residues in the CDR3. DNA for the CDR3: TGTGCCAGCGGCTCTCCCCCTACTAGGCCCCTCTACAATGAGCAGTTCTTC. Its translation: CASGSPPTRPLYNEQFF.

The CDR3, as DNA: TGTGCCGTTCTTCCCGGGACTGGTTCTGGAAACACCATATATTTT. Translation: CAVLPGTGSGNTIYF. V usage is TRBV10-3 and J usage is TRBJ1-3, with D maybe TRBD1 (5 bases). Germline V gene sequence: CDR1 ENHRY, CDR2 SYGVKD. The CDR3 sequence is 15 residues long. Trimming removed 11 bases at V and 1 base at J, with 18 bases between.

V is TRBV14 and J is TRBJ2-1; 9 nucleotides agree with TRBD2. The CDR3 consists of 14 residues. Germline assignment: CDR1 SGHDN and CDR2 FVKESK. Germline trimming cut 4 bases from V and 7 bases from J; bases unmatched to any gene: 5. CDR3 region: CASSPVAGANEQFF. DNA of the CDR3: TGTGCCAGCAGCCCAGTAGCGGGAGCTAATGAGCAGTTCTTC.

The chain is built from TRBV7-9 and TRBJ2-6; possibly TRBD2 for D (5 bases). The germline gives CDR1 SEHNR, CDR2 FQNEAQ (reference sequence). The CDR3 runs 17 residues. V lost 4 bases to trimming and J lost 5 bases, with 18 bases between them. CDR3 sequence reads: CASSSKPGLLRANVLTF. DNA for the CDR3: TGTGCCAGCAGCTCGAAGCCTGGACTCCTCCGGGCCAACGTCCTGACTTTC.

The V call is TRBV18, the J call TRBJ1-2; D unclear. V lost 1 base and J lost 6, with 9 bases in between. Germline CDR1 KGHSH, CDR2 LQKENI. This CDR3 spans 13 amino acids. In nucleotides, the CDR3 is TGTGCCAGCTCACCACGGGAACTAGATGGCTACACCTTC. This encodes CASSPRELDGYTF.

The V call is TRBV28, the J call TRBJ2-7; no reliable D call. The CDR3 consists of 12 residues. V shed 5 bases and J shed 7 bases, with 12 bases lying between them. Germline loops: CDR1 MDHEN, CDR2 SYDVKM. CDR3 protein: CASSPFHREQYF. CDR3 sequence (DNA): TGTGCCAGCAGTCCATTCCATCGGGAGCAGTACTTC.

This rearrangement joins TRBV11-3 to TRBJ2-2; D is perhaps TRBD2 (5 bases). Trimming shortened V by 4 bases and J by 7 bases, and 16 bases separated the two germline ends. Germline V lookup: CDR1 SGHNT, CDR2 YENEEA. The CDR3 runs to 15 residues. The CDR3 DNA sequence: TGTGCCAGCAGCTCCGCCCCCTTCGGGAACGGGGAGCTGTTTTTT. It translates to CASSSAPFGNGELFF.

In its sample, this clone was seen once. This chain connects TRBV23-1 to TRBJ1-2, with D possibly being TRBD1 (6 bases). TRBV23-1 falls under the ORF class, with uncertain function. V was pared by 5 bases and J by 7 bases, with 17 bases between. There are 14 residues in the CDR3. CDR3 loop: CASSRCRGKSGYTF. The CDR3 bases are TGCGCCAGCAGTAGATGCAGGGGTAAATCTGGCTACACCTTC.

The CDR3 loop is CASSPLVGTQYF. The CDR3 DNA is TGTGCCAGCAGCCCACTAGTCGGGACCCAGTACTTC. The chain is built from TRBV4-2 and TRBJ2-5; tentative D call: TRBD2 (5 bases). This CDR3 contains 12 residues. The germline V gene has CDR1 LGHNA and CDR2 YNFKEQ. V was trimmed by 4 bases and J by 7 bases, leaving 10 bases between them.

The rearrangement uses TRBV27 and TRBJ1-5; D is uncertain. Trimming took off 4 bases at V and 0 bases at J, with 7 bases between the two ends. The CDR3 extends over 14 amino acids. Germline V gene data show CDR1 as MNHEY and CDR2 as SMNVEV (reference sequence). CDR3 protein: CASSSQYSNQPQHF. CDR3 nucleotide sequence: TGTGCCAGCAGTTCCCAGTATAGCAATCAGCCCCAGCATTTT.

This chain connects TRBV9 to TRBJ2-3; tentatively, D is TRBD2 (7 bases). The CDR3 spans 18 residues. Between the trimmed V and J ends, which lost 1 base and 0 bases, there was a span of 18 bases. Germline CDR1 and CDR2: SGDLS and YYNGEE. The CDR3 nucleotides are TGTGCCAGCAGCGTAAAAGGGGGGGGCTACCTTAGCACAGATACGCAGTATTTT. Translating gives CASSVKGGGYLSTDTQYF.

This sequence joins TRBV5-1 and TRBJ1-6, with 9 nucleotides matching TRBD1. Germline CDR1 SGHRS, CDR2 YFSETQ. CDR3 length equals 15 residues. The ends lost 3 bases at V and 14 bases at J; junction bases unmatched: 12. The CDR3 DNA is TGCGCCAGCAGCTGGGGGGACAGGGCTGTTTTAGCCCTCCACTTT. It specifies CASSWGDRAVLALHF.

The chain couples TRBV5-1 to TRBJ2-7; the match to TRBD1 covers 7 bases. CDR1 and CDR2 from the germline V gene are SGHRS and YFSETQ. The CDR3 spans 16 residues. Germline trimming cut 0 bases from V and 3 bases from J; bases unmatched to any gene: 9. Here the CDR3 reads CASSLGVTGSDYEQYF. The CDR3 DNA sequence: TGCGCCAGCAGCTTGGGGGTGACAGGGAGTGACTACGAGCAGTACTTC.

This chain connects TRBV27 to TRBJ1-1; D perhaps matches TRBD1 (5 bases). The V gene lost 10 bases and the J gene lost 2 bases, with 8 bases spanning the gap. There are 11 residues in the CDR3. Germline loops: CDR1 MNHEY, CDR2 SMNVEV (reference sequence). In DNA form, the CDR3 reads TGTGCCACCCAGGGCAACACTGAAGCTTTCTTT. It is translated as CATQGNTEAFF.

The gene calls are TRBV5-6 and TRBJ2-3; 10 nucleotides align to TRBD2. Germline V CDR1 and CDR2: SGHDT, YYEEEE. Trimming cost V 0 bases and J 5 bases; bases outside gene matches: 12. This CDR3 has 18 amino acids. The CDR3 reads CASSLVASGSLRGDTQYF. The CDR3 coding sequence is TGTGCCAGCAGCTTGGTGGCTAGCGGGAGCCTTCGCGGAGATACGCAGTATTTT.

This chain uses TRBV5-1 with TRBJ1-2; D is unclear. Trimming cost V 0 bases and J 7 bases, with 13 bases left between them. This CDR3 contains 14 residues. Per the germline V gene, CDR1 is SGHRS and CDR2 is YFSETQ. The CDR3 here is CASSLESGLFGYTF. In DNA, the CDR3 is TGCGCCAGCAGCTTGGAGTCAGGCTTGTTTGGCTACACCTTC. The whole variable domain, remainder taken from reference TRBV5-1 and TRBJ1-2, is KAGVTQTPRYLIKTRGQQVTLSCSPISGHRSVSWYQQTPGQGLQFLFEYFSETQRNKGNFPGRFSGRQFSNSRSEMNVSTLELGDSALYLCASSLESGLFGYTFGSGTRLTVV.

The CDR3 nucleotides read TGTGCCAGCAGCTTACTAGCGGGGGAGGGCAATGAGCAGTTCTTC. Its protein product is CASSLLAGEGNEQFF. The chain employs TRBV7-3 and TRBJ2-1; TRBD2 matches at 10 bases. The length of the CDR3 is 15 residues. Per the germline V gene, CDR1 is SGHTA and CDR2 is FQGTGA. V trimming: 2 bases; J trimming: 6 bases; junction bases outside the gene matches: 4.

The chain is built from TRBV7-9 and TRBJ1-2, with unresolved D. V dropped 2 bases and J dropped 6 bases, with 10 bases sitting between them. The germline V gene encodes CDR1 SEHNR and CDR2 FQNEAQ (reference sequence). The CDR3 spans 13 residues. The CDR3: CASSLRPSDGYTF. The CDR3, as DNA: TGTGCCAGCAGCTTACGACCCAGCGATGGCTACACCTTC.

This clone was seen a few times. The chain couples TRBV28 to TRBJ1-2; 9 nucleotides line up with TRBD1. With V trimmed by 6 bases and J by 8 bases, 7 bases remained unmatched. Germline V gene sequence: CDR1 MDHEN, CDR2 SYDVKM. The CDR3 has 13 amino acids. The CDR3 DNA is TGTGCCAGCAGCCCGGGACAGGGTGGGGGCTACACCTTC. Its protein is CASSPGQGGGYTF.

The V gene is TRBV29-1, the J gene TRBJ2-2; D gene unclear. Per the germline V gene, CDR1 is SQVTM and CDR2 is ANQGSEA. V was pared by 3 bases and J by 0 bases, with 8 bases between. The CDR3 totals 14 residues. The CDR3, as DNA: TGCAGCGTTGAGATGGCACCGAACACCGGGGAGCTGTTTTTT. Encoded protein: CSVEMAPNTGELFF.

Turning to this clone: Within the sample, other DNA sequences also encode this same CDR3. The chain carries TRBV18 and TRBJ1-3, with no clear D. CDR3 length: 14 residues. V lost 6 bases, J lost 0 bases, and 9 bases lay in between. Per the germline V gene, CDR1 is KGHSH and CDR2 is LQKENI. The chain's CDR3 is CASSPGASGNTIYF. Written as DNA, the CDR3 is TGTGCCAGCTCCCCGGGAGCCTCTGGAAACACCATATATTTT.

CDR3 in amino acids: CASSLTSGSETQYF. DNA of the CDR3: TGTGCCAGCAGCCTCACTAGCGGGAGTGAGACCCAGTACTTC. This chain connects TRBV4-2 to TRBJ2-5, with TRBD2 matching 11 bases. The length of the CDR3 is 14 residues. In germline, CDR1 is LGHNA, CDR2 YNFKEQ. V trimming: 4 bases; J trimming: 5 bases; junction bases outside the gene matches: 3.

There are a few counts of this clone. The CDR3 spells CATQSGSSYEQYF. The CDR3 DNA reads as TGTGCCACTCAATCCGGTTCCTCCTACGAGCAGTACTTC. V is TRBV2 and J is TRBJ2-7; no clear D gene. Germline values: CDR1 SNHLY, CDR2 FYNNEI. This CDR3 has 13 amino acids. V dropped 10 bases and J dropped 0 bases, with 13 bases sitting between them.

This chain links TRBV12-2 with TRBJ2-1; the D call of TRBD2 is as the table states it, not checked on the DNA. TRBV12-2 is shown as a pseudogene. The CDR3 has 16 residues. CDR3 amino acids: CASRLKGAGGGNEQFF. The CDR3 region has the DNA TGTGCAAGTCGCCTCAAAGGGGCGGGAGGGGGCAATGAGCAGTTCTTC.